The 14 T cell receptor beta chains in this list originate from one sample, sequenced in a study of blood T cell repertoires in COVID-19. Data came from immunoSEQ multiplex PCR; TCRdb stores just in-frame clones and leaves some out. This sample has 250,000 to 300,000 clones, with roughly 90% found just once. The sequenced sample consisted of peripheral blood. These receptors were obtained from a man aged 45 to 65 with acute or convalescent COVID-19.

The chain has TRBV10-2 and TRBJ1-5; D is ambiguous. V was shortened by 2 bases and J by 7 bases, with 9 bases between the two germline ends. CDR1 WSHSY and CDR2 SAAADI come from the germline V gene. This CDR3 is 13 amino acids long. The CDR3 protein is CASSEEGIQPQHF. The CDR3 DNA sequence: TGCGCCAGCAGTGAGGAGGGAATCCAGCCCCAGCATTTT.

This rearrangement joins TRBV30 to TRBJ1-4, with D possibly matching TRBD1 (6 bases). Trimming took off 1 base at V and 8 bases at J, with 17 bases between the two ends. Germline V CDR1 and CDR2: GTSNPN, SVGIG (reference sequence). The CDR3 is 15 residues long. The CDR3 here is CAWSDQRGAWEKLFF. Written as DNA, the CDR3 is TGTGCCTGGAGTGACCAACGGGGGGCATGGGAAAAACTGTTTTTT.

The gene calls are TRBV5-6 and TRBJ1-1; TRBD1 aligns across 7 bases. The V gene's germline CDR1 is SGHDT and CDR2 YYEEEE. The V and J ends lost 0 bases and 10 bases, in that order; junction bases with no gene match: 6. This CDR3 comprises 13 residues. CDR3 sequence: CASSLDYRGVAFF. The CDR3 nucleotides are TGTGCCAGCAGCTTGGACTACAGGGGTGTAGCTTTCTTT.

The chain recombines TRBV18 with TRBJ1-1; 11 nucleotides align to TRBD1. This CDR3 comprises 14 residues. The trim removed 6 bases at V and 11 bases at J, leaving 11 bases unmatched. Germline V gene sequence: CDR1 KGHSH, CDR2 LQKENI. The CDR3 spells CASSPDRGLKMAFF. Here the CDR3 DNA reads TGTGCCAGCTCCCCGGACAGGGGGCTCAAAATGGCTTTCTTT.

The genes are TRBV13 and TRBJ1-1; D is uncertain. Per germline, CDR1 PRHDT and CDR2 FYEKMQ (reference sequence). The V and J ends lost 4 bases and 8 bases respectively, with 11 bases between them. The CDR3 runs 12 residues. The CDR3 sequence: CASSSVMVEAFF. As DNA, the CDR3 is TGTGCCAGCAGCTCGGTTATGGTAGAAGCTTTCTTT.

V is TRBV19 and J is TRBJ1-5; TRBD1 matches 8 bases. The CDR3 sequence is 14 residues long. Germline assignment: CDR1 LNHDA and CDR2 SQIVND (reference sequence). V was pared by 5 bases and J by 4 bases, with 4 bases of the junction left unmatched. As DNA, the CDR3 is TGTGCCAGTAGTGTGACAGGGGAGAATCAGCCCCAGCATTTT. Amino acids: CASSVTGENQPQHF.

The chain recombines TRBV18 with TRBJ1-5; perhaps TRBD1 as D (5 bases). The CDR3 spans 14 residues. Trimming removed 1 base from V and 2 bases from J, with 6 bases in between. Germline-derived CDR1 and CDR2 are KGHSH and LQKENI. The CDR3 loop is CASSPRTRNQPQHF. As DNA, the CDR3 is TGTGCCAGCTCACCACGGACACGCAATCAGCCCCAGCATTTT.

The chain joins TRBV3-1 (or the pseudogene TRBV3-2) to TRBJ2-7, with a possible D match to TRBD1 (8 bases). The CDR3 length is 18 residues. Germline CDR1 LGHDT, CDR2 YNNKEL (reference sequence). V was cut by 4 bases and J by 2 bases, with 24 bases left in between. CDR3 protein: CASSPQFPGQGLPYEQYF. CDR3 nucleotide sequence: TGTGCCAGCAGCCCTCAATTTCCAGGACAGGGACTACCCTACGAGCAGTACTTC.

The V and J genes are TRBV19 and TRBJ1-5, with D unresolved. Trimming removed 5 bases at V and 3 bases at J, with 17 bases between. CDR3 length equals 16 residues. The germline V gene has CDR1 LNHDA and CDR2 SQIVND (reference sequence). The chain's CDR3 is CASSLRGNSPNQPQHF. The CDR3 nucleotides are TGTGCCAGTAGTCTACGAGGGAATTCACCCAATCAGCCCCAGCATTTT.

The chain couples TRBV18 to TRBJ1-2; D possibly corresponds to TRBD1 (6 bases). This CDR3 contains 13 residues. Trimming shortened V by 0 bases and J by 8 bases, and 10 bases separated the two germline ends. Germline V CDR1 and CDR2: KGHSH, LQKENI. The CDR3 reads CASSPPGRGGYTF. CDR3 sequence (DNA): TGTGCCAGCTCACCACCTGGCAGGGGAGGCTACACCTTC.

This clone showed up just once. CDR3 bases: TGTGCCAGCAGGGGCGACAGGGGGAGACTCTACGAGCAGTACTTC. Translation gives CASRGDRGRLYEQYF. V is TRBV6-5 and J is TRBJ2-7, with 9 bases lining up with TRBD1. Germline-derived CDR1 and CDR2 are MNHEY and SVGAGI. J gave up 3 bases and V 6 bases, and 9 bases lay outside the gene matches. The CDR3 extends over 15 amino acids.

This clone showed up just once. The chain joins TRBV2 to TRBJ2-6; 9 bases agree with TRBD1. Trimming took 3 bases from V and 0 from J; bases not matched to a gene: 0. This CDR3 comprises 16 residues. Germline lookup yields CDR1 SNHLY and CDR2 FYNNEI. The CDR3 reads CASSEGQGSGANVLTF. CDR3 nucleotide sequence: TGTGCCAGCAGTGAGGGACAGGGCTCTGGGGCCAACGTCCTGACTTTC.

This clone was detected once. The chain joins TRBV9 to TRBJ1-3, with 7 bases that match TRBD1. Per the germline V gene, CDR1 is SGDLS and CDR2 is YYNGEE. V shed 0 bases, J shed 4 bases, and the junction held 4 bases outside the gene matches. This CDR3 has 15 residues. CDR3 nucleotide sequence: TGTGCCAGCAGCGTAGCCGGGACAGAGGGAAACACCATATATTTT. It translates to CASSVAGTEGNTIYF.

The chain joins TRBV5-1 to TRBJ2-5; TRBD2 matches at 8 bases. The CDR3 is made up of 15 amino acids. The J segment lost 3 bases and the V segment lost 3 bases, leaving 7 bases of the junction unmatched. Germline V gives CDR1 SGHRS, CDR2 YFSETQ. The CDR3 loop is CASSSGTAGEETQYF. CDR3 DNA: TGCGCCAGCAGCTCGGGAACAGCGGGGGAAGAGACCCAGTACTTC.